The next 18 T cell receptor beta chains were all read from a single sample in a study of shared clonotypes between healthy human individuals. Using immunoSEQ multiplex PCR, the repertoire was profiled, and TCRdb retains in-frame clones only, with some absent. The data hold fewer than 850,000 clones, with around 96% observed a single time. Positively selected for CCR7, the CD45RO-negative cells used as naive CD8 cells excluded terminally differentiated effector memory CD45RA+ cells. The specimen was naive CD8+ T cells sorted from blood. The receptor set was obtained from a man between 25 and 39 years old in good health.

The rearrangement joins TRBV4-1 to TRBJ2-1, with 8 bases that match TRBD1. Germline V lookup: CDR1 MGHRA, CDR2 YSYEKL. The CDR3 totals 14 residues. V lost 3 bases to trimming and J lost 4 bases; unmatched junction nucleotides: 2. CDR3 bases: TGCGCCAGCAGCCAGAGACAGGGGTACAATGAGCAGTTCTTC. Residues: CASSQRQGYNEQFF.

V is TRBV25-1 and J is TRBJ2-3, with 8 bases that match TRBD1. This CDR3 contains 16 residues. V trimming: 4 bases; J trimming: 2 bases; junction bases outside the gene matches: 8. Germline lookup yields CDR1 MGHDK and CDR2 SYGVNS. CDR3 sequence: CASSGSRGPVTDTQYF. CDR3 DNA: TGTGCCAGCAGTGGGAGCAGGGGGCCAGTCACAGATACGCAGTATTTT.

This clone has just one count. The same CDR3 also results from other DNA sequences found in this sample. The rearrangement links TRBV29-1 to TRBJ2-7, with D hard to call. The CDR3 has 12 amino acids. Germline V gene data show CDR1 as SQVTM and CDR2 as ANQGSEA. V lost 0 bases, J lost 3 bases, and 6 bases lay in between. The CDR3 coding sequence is TGCAGCGTTGAAGATTTGGGCTACGAGCAGTACTTC. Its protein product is CSVEDLGYEQYF.

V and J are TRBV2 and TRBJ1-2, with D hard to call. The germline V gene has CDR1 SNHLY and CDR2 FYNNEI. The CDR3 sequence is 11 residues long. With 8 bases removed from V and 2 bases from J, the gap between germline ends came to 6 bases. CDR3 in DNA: TGTGCCAGCCCTCAGAACTATGGCTACACCTTC. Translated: CASPQNYGYTF.

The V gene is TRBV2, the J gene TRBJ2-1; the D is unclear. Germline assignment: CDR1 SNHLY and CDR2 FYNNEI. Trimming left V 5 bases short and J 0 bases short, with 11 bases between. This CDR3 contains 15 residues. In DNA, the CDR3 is TGTGCCAGCAGTACCGTAGACAACTCCTACAATGAGCAGTTCTTC. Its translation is CASSTVDNSYNEQFF. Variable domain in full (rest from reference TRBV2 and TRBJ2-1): EPEVTQTPSHQVTQMGQEVILRCVPISNHLYFYWYRQILGQKVEFLVSFYNNEISEKSEIFDDQFSVERPDGSNFTLKIRSTKLEDSAMYFCASSTVDNSYNEQFFGPGTRLTVL.

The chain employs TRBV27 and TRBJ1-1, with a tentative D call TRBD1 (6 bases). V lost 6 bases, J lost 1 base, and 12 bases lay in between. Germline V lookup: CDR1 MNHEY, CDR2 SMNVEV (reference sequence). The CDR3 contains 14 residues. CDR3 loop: CASSRGGANTEAFF. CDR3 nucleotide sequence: TGTGCCAGCAGCCGAGGGGGGGCGAACACTGAAGCTTTCTTT.

The CDR3 loop is CASSFTTGGPTGTEAFF. In nucleotides, the CDR3 is TGCGCCAGCAGCTTTACAACAGGGGGCCCGACGGGGACTGAAGCTTTCTTT. This chain connects TRBV5-1 to TRBJ1-1; 9 bases match TRBD1. Trimming cost V 2 bases and J 5 bases; bases outside gene matches: 13. The CDR3 is 17 amino acids. Germline V gene lookup returns CDR1 SGHRS and CDR2 YFSETQ. Drawing the rest from reference TRBV5-1 and TRBJ1-1, the complete variable domain is KAGVTQTPRYLIKTRGQQVTLSCSPISGHRSVSWYQQTPGQGLQFLFEYFSETQRNKGNFPGRFSGRQFSNSRSEMNVSTLELGDSALYLCASSFTTGGPTGTEAFFGQGTRLTVV.

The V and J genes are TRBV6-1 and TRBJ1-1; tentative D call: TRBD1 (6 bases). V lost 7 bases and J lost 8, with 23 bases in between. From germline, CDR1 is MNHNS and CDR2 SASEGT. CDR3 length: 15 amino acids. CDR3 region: CASTLAPGPDREAFF. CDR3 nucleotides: TGTGCCAGCACCCTTGCACCGGGGCCGGACAGAGAAGCTTTCTTT.

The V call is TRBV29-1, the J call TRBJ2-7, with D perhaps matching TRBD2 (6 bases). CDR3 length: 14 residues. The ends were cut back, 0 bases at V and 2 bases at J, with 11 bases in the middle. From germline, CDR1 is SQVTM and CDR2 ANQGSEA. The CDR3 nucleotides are TGCAGCGTTGAAGATCGGGGGTTTCCCTACGAGCAGTACTTC. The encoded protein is CSVEDRGFPYEQYF.

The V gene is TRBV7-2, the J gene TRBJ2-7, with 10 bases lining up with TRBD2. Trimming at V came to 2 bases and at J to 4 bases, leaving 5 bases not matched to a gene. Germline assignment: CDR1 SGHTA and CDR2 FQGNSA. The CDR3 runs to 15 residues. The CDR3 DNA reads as TGTGCCAGCAGCTTACTAACTAGCGGGATTTACGAGCAGTACTTC. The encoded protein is CASSLLTSGIYEQYF.

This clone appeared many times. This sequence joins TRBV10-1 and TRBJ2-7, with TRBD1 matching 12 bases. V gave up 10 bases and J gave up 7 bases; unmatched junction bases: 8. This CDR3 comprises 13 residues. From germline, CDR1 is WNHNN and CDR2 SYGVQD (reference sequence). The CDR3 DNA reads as TGCGCCATCCCGGGACAGGGGGCTTGGGAGCAGTACTTC. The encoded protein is CAIPGQGAWEQYF.

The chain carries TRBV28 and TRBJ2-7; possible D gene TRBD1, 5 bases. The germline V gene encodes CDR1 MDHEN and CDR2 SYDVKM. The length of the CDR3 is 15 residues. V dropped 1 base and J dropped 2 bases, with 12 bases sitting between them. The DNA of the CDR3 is TGTGCCAGCAGTTTATATGTAGGCAGGGCCTACGAGCAGTACTTC. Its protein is CASSLYVGRAYEQYF.

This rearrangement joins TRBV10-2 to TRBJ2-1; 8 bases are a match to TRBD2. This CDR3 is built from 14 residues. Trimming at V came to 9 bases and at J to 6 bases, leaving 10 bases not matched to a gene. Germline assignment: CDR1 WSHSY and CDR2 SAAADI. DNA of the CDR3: TGCGCCAGTCAGAGCGGGAGTATAATCAATGAGCAGTTCTTC. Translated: CASQSGSIINEQFF.

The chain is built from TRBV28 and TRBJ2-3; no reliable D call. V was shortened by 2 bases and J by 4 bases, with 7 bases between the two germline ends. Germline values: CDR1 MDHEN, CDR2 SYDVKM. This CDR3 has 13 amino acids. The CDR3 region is CASSLLLADTQYF. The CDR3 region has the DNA TGTGCCAGCAGTTTACTCCTAGCAGATACGCAGTATTTT.

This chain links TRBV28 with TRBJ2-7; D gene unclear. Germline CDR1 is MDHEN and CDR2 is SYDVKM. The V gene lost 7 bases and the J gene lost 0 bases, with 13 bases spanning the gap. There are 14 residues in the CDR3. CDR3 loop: CASKMVDASYEQYF. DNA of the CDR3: TGTGCCAGCAAAATGGTGGACGCCTCCTACGAGCAGTACTTC.

In DNA form, the CDR3 reads TGTGCCAGCAGTTACGAACGGGATCAGGGGACCCAGTACTTC. Encoded protein: CASSYERDQGTQYF. The rearrangement uses TRBV6-5 and TRBJ2-5; D could derive from TRBD1 or TRBD2 (5 bases each). The germline CDR1 and CDR2 sequences are MNHEY and SVGAGI. The CDR3 length is 14 residues. The V gene lost 2 bases and the J gene lost 7 bases, with 14 bases spanning the gap.

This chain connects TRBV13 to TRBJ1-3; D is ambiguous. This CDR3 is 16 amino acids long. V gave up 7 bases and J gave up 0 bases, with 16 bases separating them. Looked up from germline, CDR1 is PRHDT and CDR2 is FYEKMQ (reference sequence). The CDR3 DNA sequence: TGTGCCAGCACCCTACTTAGCCGGGACTCTGGAAACACCATATATTTT. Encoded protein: CASTLLSRDSGNTIYF. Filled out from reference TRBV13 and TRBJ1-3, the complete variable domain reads AAGVIQSPRHLIKEKRETATLKCYPIPRHDTVYWYQQGPGQDPQFLISFYEKMQSDKGSIPDRFSAQQFSDYHSELNMSSLELGDSALYFCASTLLSRDSGNTIYFGEGSWLTVV.

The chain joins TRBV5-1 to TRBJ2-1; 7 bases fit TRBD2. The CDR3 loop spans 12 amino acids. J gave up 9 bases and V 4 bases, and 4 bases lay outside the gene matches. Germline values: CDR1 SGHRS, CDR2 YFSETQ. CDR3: CASSMGGGEQFF. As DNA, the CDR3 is TGCGCCAGCAGCATGGGCGGGGGTGAGCAGTTCTTC.